Shown below are 32 T cell receptor beta chains from a single sample sequenced in a study of CD8 T cells in Susac syndrome (dated by TCRdb to the late 2010s). Library preparation was by the immunoSEQ multiplex PCR assay. RNA was extracted using the RNeasy kit, and about 0.5 to 1 ug of the RNA was reverse transcribed with random hexamers. The public reads were run again by TCRdb, first through fastp at Q25 and then through MiXCR, and only productive beta chains were kept. Each CDR3 protein gets just one entry, which takes the most common genes and DNA from the rows behind it. The sample table shows under 85,000 distinct CDR3 sequences, and approximately 94% are seen once. Of the sample, under 0.6% is held by the ten largest clones. The sequenced sample was CD8+ T cells from PBMCs. The receptors were sampled from a human donor with multiple sclerosis.

The chain is built from TRBV4-1 and TRBJ2-7; D is undetermined. CDR3 length equals 15 residues. V was clipped by 0 bases and J by 2 bases, with 11 bases between them. Germline lookup yields CDR1 MGHRA and CDR2 YSYEKL. CDR3 DNA: TGCGCCAGCAGCCAAGATCCTTTCATGGCCTACGAGCAGTACTTC. Its protein product is CASSQDPFMAYEQYF.

The J gene is TRBJ1-5, the V gene TRBV7-9, with 7 bases that match TRBD1. The J segment lost 5 bases and the V segment lost 1 base, leaving 5 bases of the junction unmatched. This CDR3 has 15 residues. Germline V lookup: CDR1 SEHNR, CDR2 FQNEAQ (reference sequence). CDR3 region: CASSLVGTDDQPQHF. The CDR3 nucleotides read TGTGCCAGCAGCTTAGTGGGGACAGACGATCAGCCCCAGCATTTT.

The chain is built from TRBV20-1 and TRBJ2-7, with TRBD2 as a possible D gene (6 bases). Germline loops: CDR1 DFQATT, CDR2 SNEGSKA (reference sequence). The ends were cut back, 1 base at V and 2 bases at J, with 15 bases in the middle. The CDR3 length is 15 residues. CDR3 DNA: TGCAGTGCTAGAGGGGACTTGCGGGGAACCTACGAGCAGTACTTC. As protein: CSARGDLRGTYEQYF.

The V and J genes are TRBV27 and TRBJ2-1; TRBD2 matches 9 bases. The CDR3 has 15 amino acids. Germline assignment: CDR1 MNHEY and CDR2 SMNVEV (reference sequence). V lost 3 bases, J lost 2 bases, and 2 bases stayed unmatched. Written as DNA, the CDR3 is TGTGCCAGCAGTTTGGTAGCGGGAGCCTACAATGAGCAGTTCTTC. Residues: CASSLVAGAYNEQFF.

Written as DNA, the CDR3 is TGCAGCGTTGAGGGACTAGCGGGAGGGAGCTCCTACGAGCAGTACTTC. Its translation: CSVEGLAGGSSYEQYF. V usage is TRBV29-1 and J usage is TRBJ2-7; TRBD2 matches 16 bases. This CDR3 spans 16 amino acids. The trim removed 3 bases at V and 0 bases at J, leaving 2 bases unmatched. CDR1 SQVTM and CDR2 ANQGSEA come from the germline V gene.

The rearrangement uses TRBV5-1 and TRBJ2-3; 7 nucleotides line up with TRBD2. This CDR3 is 15 amino acids long. Germline CDR1 and CDR2: SGHRS and YFSETQ. Trimming cost V 3 bases and J 0 bases; bases outside gene matches: 4. The CDR3 loop is CASSSLGGSTDTQYF. The CDR3, as DNA: TGCGCCAGCAGCTCCCTCGGGGGGAGCACAGATACGCAGTATTTT.

The V call is TRBV7-9, the J call TRBJ2-3; D remains ambiguous. V shed 7 bases and J shed 0 bases, with 14 bases lying between them. The V gene's germline CDR1 is SEHNR and CDR2 FQNEAQ (reference sequence). This CDR3 comprises 15 residues. CDR3: CASTPPGPSTDTQYF. The CDR3, as DNA: TGTGCCAGCACTCCCCCGGGCCCCAGCACAGATACGCAGTATTTT.

The CDR3 region has the DNA TGCGCCAGCCACACTCACCCAGATACGCAGTATTTT. Amino acids: CASHTHPDTQYF. The rearrangement joins TRBV5-1 to TRBJ2-3; D remains unclear. The length of the CDR3 is 12 residues. The V gene lost 7 bases and the J gene lost 4 bases, with 10 bases spanning the gap. The germline V gene encodes CDR1 SGHRS and CDR2 YFSETQ.

The chain links TRBV13 to TRBJ1-1; D is possibly TRBD1 (6 bases). CDR3 length: 16 residues. Deletions cut 2 bases from V and 0 bases from J, with 13 bases between. Germline V gene lookup returns CDR1 PRHDT and CDR2 FYEKMQ (reference sequence). CDR3 residues: CASSLKGGMLNTEAFF. The CDR3 DNA reads TGTGCCAGCAGCTTAAAAGGGGGGATGCTGAACACTGAAGCTTTCTTT.

This clonotype appeared a single time. The genes are TRBV7-9 and TRBJ1-2; TRBD1 might be the D (6 bases). Between the trimmed V and J ends, which lost 2 bases and 4 bases, there was a span of 11 bases. CDR1 SEHNR and CDR2 FQNEAQ come from the germline V gene (reference sequence). The CDR3 spans 14 residues. The CDR3 DNA is TGTGCCAGCAGCTTAAGTACCAGGGGCTATGGCTACACCTTC. Translating gives CASSLSTRGYGYTF.

The chain couples TRBV12-3 or TRBV12-4 to TRBJ2-5; 9 nucleotides agree with TRBD1. V shed 6 bases, J shed 1 base, and the junction held 9 bases outside the gene matches. The CDR3 is 16 amino acids. CDR3 sequence reads: CASRRLDRGGQETQYF. CDR3 coding DNA: TGTGCCAGCAGAAGATTGGACAGGGGAGGCCAAGAGACCCAGTACTTC.

This rearrangement joins TRBV27 to TRBJ2-7; D unresolved. Germline V gives CDR1 MNHEY, CDR2 SMNVEV (reference sequence). V shed 6 bases and J shed 1 base, with 10 bases lying between them. The CDR3 has 13 amino acids. The CDR3 DNA follows: TGTGCCAGCAGCGCCGGCGTTTCCTACGAGCAGTACTTC. This encodes CASSAGVSYEQYF.

V and J are TRBV7-9 and TRBJ2-7; D is tentatively TRBD1 or TRBD2 (5 bases each). The CDR3 totals 15 residues. CDR1 and CDR2 (germline): SEHNR, FQNEAQ (reference sequence). Trimming pared 4 bases from V and 5 bases from J, leaving 18 bases between. The CDR3 bases are TGTGCCAGCAGCTCGACCAGGGACGCGCCCAACGAGCAGTACTTC. Protein sequence: CASSSTRDAPNEQYF.

This chain joins TRBV6-6 and TRBJ2-7, with TRBD1 matching over 9 bases. Germline loops: CDR1 MNHNY, CDR2 SVGAGI (reference sequence). J gave up 5 bases and V 11 bases, and 7 bases lay outside the gene matches. CDR3 length: 12 amino acids. CDR3 sequence: CAGGTGLDEQYF. CDR3 sequence (DNA): TGTGCCGGCGGGACAGGGTTGGACGAGCAGTACTTC.

The chain recombines TRBV28 with TRBJ1-1; 7 nucleotides match TRBD1. Trimming removed 2 bases from V and 0 bases from J; junction bases left unmatched: 0. The length of the CDR3 is 14 residues. Germline CDR1 reads MDHEN; CDR2 reads SYDVKM. CDR3 bases: TGTGCCAGCAGTTTAACAGGGGTGAACACTGAAGCTTTCTTT. Translation gives CASSLTGVNTEAFF.

V is TRBV6-4 and J is TRBJ2-3; D remains unclear. This CDR3 is 13 amino acids long. Trimming shortened V by 5 bases and J by 2 bases, and 8 bases separated the two germline ends. Germline CDR1 MRHNA, CDR2 SNTAGT. The CDR3 sequence is CASSLTPTDTQYF. CDR3 coding DNA: TGTGCCAGCAGTCTGACTCCCACAGATACGCAGTATTTT.

For the CDR3, the DNA is TGCAGCGTTGTCCTGGAAATCCCTGCTAACTATGGCTACACCTTC. This codes for CSVVLEIPANYGYTF. The J gene is TRBJ1-2, the V gene TRBV29-1; D not resolved. Germline V gene data show CDR1 as SQVTM and CDR2 as ANQGSEA. The CDR3 runs to 15 residues. V was cut by 4 bases and J by 0 bases, with 15 bases left in between.

The chain uses TRBV3-1 and TRBJ1-6, with D unclear. The CDR3 is 13 amino acids. Trimming took 0 bases from V and 14 from J, leaving 11 bases between them. Germline CDR1 reads LGHDT; CDR2 reads YNNKEL (reference sequence). The CDR3 bases are TGTGCCAGCAGCCAAGATACAAATCGGGCCCTCCACTTT. This encodes CASSQDTNRALHF.

The chain recombines TRBV20-1 with TRBJ1-6; possible D gene TRBD1, 6 bases. V lost 1 base, J lost 10 bases, and 23 bases lay in between. The CDR3 has 17 residues. Per germline, CDR1 DFQATT and CDR2 SNEGSKA (reference sequence). CDR3 region: CSARVPGASSRLSPLHF. CDR3 coding DNA: TGCAGTGCTAGAGTTCCGGGGGCATCGTCTCGATTATCACCCCTCCACTTT.

The V and J genes are TRBV29-1 and TRBJ2-4; maybe TRBD1 (6 bases). The V end was cut by 4 bases, the J end by 3 bases, with 16 bases between. The CDR3 consists of 15 residues. Germline lookup yields CDR1 SQVTM and CDR2 ANQGSEA. The CDR3 DNA reads as TGCAGCGTTGTACTGTGGACAGAGGACAAAAACATTCAGTACTTC. Translation: CSVVLWTEDKNIQYF.

The rearrangement uses TRBV27 and TRBJ2-3, with D uncertain. This CDR3 is built from 19 residues. Germline CDR1 is MNHEY and CDR2 is SMNVEV (reference sequence). Deletions cut 0 bases from V and 0 bases from J, with 19 bases between. CDR3 protein: CASSLSSDLGLTSTDTQYF. The CDR3 nucleotides read TGTGCCAGCAGTTTATCGTCAGACTTGGGCCTTACTAGCACAGATACGCAGTATTTT.

This chain joins TRBV7-3 and TRBJ2-3; D perhaps matches TRBD1 (5 bases). Trimming left V 0 bases short and J 2 bases short, with 9 bases between. CDR1 and CDR2 from the germline V gene are SGHTA and FQGTGA. This CDR3 spans 15 amino acids. The CDR3 loop is CASSLTQGLTDTQYF. In DNA form, the CDR3 reads TGTGCCAGCAGCTTAACGCAGGGTCTCACAGATACGCAGTATTTT. The full variable domain, with the rest looked up from reference TRBV7-3 and TRBJ2-3, is GAGVSQTPSNKVTEKGKYVELRCDPISGHTALYWYRQSLGQGPEFLIYFQGTGAADDSGLPNDRFFAVRPEGSVSTLKIQRTERGDSAVYLCASSLTQGLTDTQYFGPGTRLTVL.

This chain uses TRBV12-3 or TRBV12-4 with TRBJ2-1; 10 bases match TRBD2. V shed 7 bases, J shed 7 bases, and the junction held 7 bases outside the gene matches. The CDR3 has 14 residues. The CDR3 loop is CASTQRGGRNEQFF. Written as DNA, the CDR3 is TGTGCCAGCACACAGCGGGGGGGCCGTAATGAGCAGTTCTTC.

This chain joins TRBV21-1 and TRBJ2-3; the table's D call TRBD2 went unverified against the DNA. TRBV21-1 is given as a pseudogene. The CDR3 covers 15 residues. The CDR3 protein is CASRRFSGYTDTQYF. The DNA for the CDR3 is TGTGCCAGCAGACGGTTTAGCGGCTACACAGATACGCAGTATTTT.

This sequence joins TRBV3-1 and TRBJ2-1; 11 positions match TRBD2. Germline assignment: CDR1 LGHDT and CDR2 YNNKEL (reference sequence). The CDR3 runs to 16 residues. Trimming took 6 bases from V and 7 from J; bases not matched to a gene: 11. This chain's CDR3 is CASRPNSGRALNEQFF. The CDR3 DNA is TGTGCCAGCAGACCCAATAGCGGGAGGGCCTTAAATGAGCAGTTCTTC.

V and J are TRBV29-1 and TRBJ2-2; D is uncertain. Germline V CDR1 and CDR2: SQVTM, ANQGSEA. The CDR3 length is 13 residues. V shed 4 bases and J shed 0 bases, with 6 bases lying between them. CDR3 sequence: CSVARPNTGELFF. The CDR3 DNA is TGCAGCGTTGCAAGACCGAACACCGGGGAGCTGTTTTTT.

V and J are TRBV24-1 and TRBJ1-1, with 7 positions matching TRBD1. Trimming took 7 bases from V and 8 from J; bases not matched to a gene: 3. The length of the CDR3 is 11 residues. Germline lookup yields CDR1 KGHDR and CDR2 SFDVKD. The CDR3 nucleotides are TGTGCCACCAGAGGGGGCAGAGAAGCTTTCTTT. Its translation is CATRGGREAFF.

The J gene is TRBJ2-2, the V gene TRBV2; 13 bases fit TRBD2. Germline trimming cut 9 bases from V and 5 bases from J; bases unmatched to any gene: 6. The CDR3 is 15 residues long. Germline loops: CDR1 SNHLY, CDR2 FYNNEI. The CDR3 is CASGGTSGDTGELFF. The CDR3, as DNA: TGTGCCAGTGGGGGGACTAGCGGGGATACCGGGGAGCTGTTTTTT.

The chain joins TRBV6-4 to TRBJ2-1, with D perhaps given as TRBD1 or TRBD2 (5 bases each). Germline V CDR1 and CDR2: MRHNA, SNTAGT. The CDR3 spans 14 residues. The V end lost 0 bases, the J end lost 8 bases, and 11 bases lay between the germline ends. The CDR3, as DNA: TGTGCCAGCAGTGACTCCCCAGGGACCGATGAGCAGTTCTTC. This translates into CASSDSPGTDEQFF.

J is TRBJ2-7 and V is TRBV12-3 or TRBV12-4, with 9 bases aligning to TRBD1. Unmatched junction bases numbered 9, after V lost 7 bases and J lost 5 bases. The CDR3 is 14 residues long. The CDR3 loop reads CASNPTGGYDEQYF. In DNA, the CDR3 is TGTGCCAGCAACCCGACAGGGGGTTACGACGAGCAGTACTTC.

The V call is TRBV13, the J call TRBJ2-1; 9 bases agree with TRBD1. V shed 6 bases and J 4 bases; nucleotides not matched to a gene: 4. CDR3 length equals 14 residues. Looked up from germline, CDR1 is PRHDT and CDR2 is FYEKMQ (reference sequence). CDR3 sequence (DNA): TGTGCCAGCAGTCCCGGGACAGGGTACAATGAGCAGTTCTTC. Its protein is CASSPGTGYNEQFF. The full variable domain, with the rest looked up from reference TRBV13 and TRBJ2-1, is AAGVIQSPRHLIKEKRETATLKCYPIPRHDTVYWYQQGPGQDPQFLISFYEKMQSDKGSIPDRFSAQQFSDYHSELNMSSLELGDSALYFCASSPGTGYNEQFFGPGTRLTVL.

The chain recombines TRBV9 with TRBJ1-1; D not certain. The V gene lost 4 bases and the J gene lost 4 bases, with 20 bases spanning the gap. Germline V CDR1 and CDR2: SGDLS, YYNGEE. There are 16 residues in the CDR3. In nucleotides, the CDR3 is TGTGCCAGCAGCACCCACAACACGGGAATGGTCACTGAAGCTTTCTTT. Encoded protein: CASSTHNTGMVTEAFF.